This T cell receptor (beta chain) was captured by sequencing in a study of blood T cells in healthy people across ages. V trimming: 3 bases; J trimming: 0 bases; junction bases outside the gene matches: 1. The V gene's germline CDR1 is ENHRY and CDR2 SYGVKD. The CDR3 sequence is 16 residues long. Staff drew 9 to 10 milliliters of peripheral blood from each donor. Remarks on this clonotype: Its antigen remains unidentified.

The use of a sample-barcoded 5' primer and a J-beta primer mix characterized a second PCR of about 7 to 12 cycles. A tag from a template-switch adaptor with 12 random nucleotides marked each cDNA molecule. TCRdb fed the 5' RACE reads into MiXCR, producing one record per CDR3 protein. The data contain 1.5 million to 2 million distinct CDR3 sequences, 28% of them seen just once; the ten biggest clones take up 7.7%. Whole-study findings and limits: A roughly linear age-dependent decrease characterized TCR beta diversity per million T cells. Estimated diversity, derived from one million T cells, was regarded as an underestimate.

The V call is TRBV10-3, the J call TRBJ2-2; TRBD2 matches at 10 bases. This clonotype originated in a woman aged 30 to 39 in good health. Sequenced material: blood. In DNA form, the CDR3 reads TGTGCCATCAGTGACAGCGGGGGGGCGAACACCGGGGAGCTGTTTTTT. Translated, it gives CAISDSGGANTGELFF.